Below, one TCR beta chain is given with its context. The target antigen is unknown. The data originate from a study of radiotherapy plus CTLA-4 blockade in lung cancer. The overall study: Across the patients, objective responses occurred in approximately 18%, and disease control in approximately 30%. Notes on the study in general: Researchers report tumor-derived TCR clones expanding in blood after radiotherapy plus ipilimumab. Early blood T cell clone dynamics reportedly forecast response best, with interferon-beta.

This table comes from immunoSEQ multiplex PCR, and its TCRdb copy is limited to in-frame clones, with some not included. The repertoire has about 110,000 clones, about 84% of them found once; the top ten carry 2% to 3%. Deletions cut 4 bases from V and 0 bases from J, with 12 bases between. The CDR3 spans 15 residues. Per the germline V gene, CDR1 is SQVTM and CDR2 is ANQGSEA. The chain carries TRBV29-1 and TRBJ2-2; D not certain. The sequence was collected from a human donor with non-small cell lung cancer that progressed on radiotherapy plus ipilimumab. Some clones in this sample may be carry-over from other donors' samples. Sequencing used peripheral blood, obtained from a patient treated with radiotherapy plus ipilimumab. CDR3 amino acids: CSVADERTNTGELFF. Written as DNA, the CDR3 is TGCAGCGTTGCGGACGAGCGAACGAACACCGGGGAGCTGTTTTTT.